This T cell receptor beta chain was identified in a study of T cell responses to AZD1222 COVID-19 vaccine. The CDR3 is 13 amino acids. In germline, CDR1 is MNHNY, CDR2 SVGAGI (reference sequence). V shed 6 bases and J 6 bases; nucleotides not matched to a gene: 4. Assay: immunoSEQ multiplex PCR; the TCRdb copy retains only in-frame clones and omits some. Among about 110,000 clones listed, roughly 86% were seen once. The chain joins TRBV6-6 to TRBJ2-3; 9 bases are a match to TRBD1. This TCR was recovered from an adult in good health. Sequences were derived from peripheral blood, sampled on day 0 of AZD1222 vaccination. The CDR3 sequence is CASRTGGADTQYF. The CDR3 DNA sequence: TGTGCCAGCAGAACAGGGGGCGCCGATACGCAGTATTTT.